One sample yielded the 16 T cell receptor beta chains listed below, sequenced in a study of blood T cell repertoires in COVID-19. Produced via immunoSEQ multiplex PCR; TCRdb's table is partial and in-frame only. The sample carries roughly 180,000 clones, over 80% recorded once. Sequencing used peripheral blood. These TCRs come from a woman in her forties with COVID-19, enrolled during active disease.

The CDR3 loop is CASSDSTSGTMKQFF. In DNA form, the CDR3 reads TGTGCCAGCAGTGATTCGACTAGCGGGACAATGAAGCAGTTCTTC. This sequence joins TRBV2 and TRBJ2-1; 11 bases are a match to TRBD2. Germline V CDR1 and CDR2: SNHLY, FYNNEI. The V gene end was trimmed by 3 bases and the J gene end by 11 bases; junction bases not matched to a gene: 9. CDR3 length equals 15 residues.

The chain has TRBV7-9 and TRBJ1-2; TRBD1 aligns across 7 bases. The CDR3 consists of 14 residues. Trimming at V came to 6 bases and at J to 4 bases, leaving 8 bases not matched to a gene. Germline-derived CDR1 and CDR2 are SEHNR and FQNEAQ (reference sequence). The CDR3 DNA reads TGTGCCAGCAGTCCCGGGACAGTCCTCTATGGCTACACCTTC. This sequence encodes CASSPGTVLYGYTF. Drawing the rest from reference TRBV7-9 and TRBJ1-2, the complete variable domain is DTGVSQNPRHKITKRGQNVTFRCDPISEHNRLYWYRQTLGQGPEFLTYFQNEAQLEKSRLLSDRFSAERPKGSFSTLEIQRTEQGDSAMYLCASSPGTVLYGYTFGSGTRLTVV.

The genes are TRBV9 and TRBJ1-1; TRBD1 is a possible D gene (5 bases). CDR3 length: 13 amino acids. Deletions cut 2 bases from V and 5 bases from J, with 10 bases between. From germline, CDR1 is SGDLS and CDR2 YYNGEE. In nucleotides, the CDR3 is TGTGCCAGCAGCGTCAGGGATCGGACTGAAGCTTTCTTT. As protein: CASSVRDRTEAFF.

This chain's CDR3 is CASSLLAGDYEQYF. In nucleotides, the CDR3 is TGTGCCAGCAGCTTACTAGCGGGGGACTACGAGCAGTACTTC. J is TRBJ2-7 and V is TRBV5-4; 11 bases are a match to TRBD2. CDR1 and CDR2 (germline): SGHNT, YYREEE (reference sequence). The J segment lost 3 bases and the V segment lost 2 bases, leaving 1 base of the junction unmatched. CDR3 length: 14 amino acids.

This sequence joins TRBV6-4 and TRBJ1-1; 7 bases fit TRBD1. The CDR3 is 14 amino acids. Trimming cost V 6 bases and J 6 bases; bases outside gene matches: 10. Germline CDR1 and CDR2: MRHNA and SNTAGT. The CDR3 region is CASRGTAASSEAFF. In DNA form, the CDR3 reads TGTGCCAGCAGAGGGACAGCCGCTTCTTCTGAAGCTTTCTTT.

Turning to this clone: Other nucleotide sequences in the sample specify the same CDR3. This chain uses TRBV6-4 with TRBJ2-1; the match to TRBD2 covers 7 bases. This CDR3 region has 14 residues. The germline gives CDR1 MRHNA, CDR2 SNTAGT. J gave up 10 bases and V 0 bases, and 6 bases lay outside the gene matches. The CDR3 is CASSDSTGGDEQFF. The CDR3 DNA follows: TGTGCCAGCAGTGACTCCACGGGAGGTGACGAGCAGTTCTTC.

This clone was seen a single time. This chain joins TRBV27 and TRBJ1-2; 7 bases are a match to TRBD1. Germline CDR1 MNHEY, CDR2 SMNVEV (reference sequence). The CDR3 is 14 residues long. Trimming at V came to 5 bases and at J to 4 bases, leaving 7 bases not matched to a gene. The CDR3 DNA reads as TGTGCCAGCAGTCCGGGACAGTCCCTCTATGGCTACACCTTC. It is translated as CASSPGQSLYGYTF.

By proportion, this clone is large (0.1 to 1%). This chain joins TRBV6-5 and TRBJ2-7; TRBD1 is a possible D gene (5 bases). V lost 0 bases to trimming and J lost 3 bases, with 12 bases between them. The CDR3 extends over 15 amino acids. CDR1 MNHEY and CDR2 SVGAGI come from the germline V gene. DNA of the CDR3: TGTGCCAGCAGTTACTCGACAGCCAACGGCTACGAGCAGTACTTC. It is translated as CASSYSTANGYEQYF.

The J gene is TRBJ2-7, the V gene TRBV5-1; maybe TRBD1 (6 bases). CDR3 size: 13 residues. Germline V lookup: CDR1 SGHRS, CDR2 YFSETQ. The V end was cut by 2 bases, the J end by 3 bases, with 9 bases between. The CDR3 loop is CASSFNRDYEQYF. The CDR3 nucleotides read TGCGCCAGCAGCTTTAACAGGGACTACGAGCAGTACTTC.

DNA for the CDR3: TGTGCCACCAGTGGTAGGGTTCCTCAAGGACTAGCGGGAGGTACTTTAGGCAATGAGCAGTTCTTC. This gives the protein CATSGRVPQGLAGGTLGNEQFF. This chain links TRBV24-1 with TRBJ2-1; TRBD2 matches 14 bases. CDR3 length: 22 amino acids. The trim removed 5 bases at V and 6 bases at J, leaving 23 bases unmatched. Germline V gene sequence: CDR1 KGHDR, CDR2 SFDVKD.

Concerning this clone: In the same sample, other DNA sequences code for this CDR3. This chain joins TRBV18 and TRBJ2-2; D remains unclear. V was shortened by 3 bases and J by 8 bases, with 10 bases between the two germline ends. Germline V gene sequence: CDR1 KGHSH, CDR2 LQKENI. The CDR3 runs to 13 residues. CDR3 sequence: CASSPLPAGELFF. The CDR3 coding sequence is TGTGCCAGCTCACCTCTCCCTGCGGGGGAGCTGTTTTTT.

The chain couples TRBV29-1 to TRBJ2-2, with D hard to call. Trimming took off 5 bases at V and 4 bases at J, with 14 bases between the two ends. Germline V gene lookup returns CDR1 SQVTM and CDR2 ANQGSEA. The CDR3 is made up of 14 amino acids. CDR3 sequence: CSVKTRSGTGELFF. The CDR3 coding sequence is TGCAGCGTTAAGACACGCAGTGGCACCGGGGAGCTGTTTTTT.

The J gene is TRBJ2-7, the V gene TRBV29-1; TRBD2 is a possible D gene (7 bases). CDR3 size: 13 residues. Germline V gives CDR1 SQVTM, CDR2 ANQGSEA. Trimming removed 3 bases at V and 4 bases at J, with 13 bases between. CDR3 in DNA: TGCAGCGTTGAGGGCAGGGGAGGGTACGAGCAGTACTTC. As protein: CSVEGRGGYEQYF.

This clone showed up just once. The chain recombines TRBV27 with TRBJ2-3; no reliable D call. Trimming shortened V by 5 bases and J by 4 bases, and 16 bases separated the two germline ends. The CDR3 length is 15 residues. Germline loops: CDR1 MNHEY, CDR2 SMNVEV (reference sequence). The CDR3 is CASSPLMASADTQYF. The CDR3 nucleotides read TGTGCCAGCAGTCCACTCATGGCGAGCGCAGATACGCAGTATTTT.

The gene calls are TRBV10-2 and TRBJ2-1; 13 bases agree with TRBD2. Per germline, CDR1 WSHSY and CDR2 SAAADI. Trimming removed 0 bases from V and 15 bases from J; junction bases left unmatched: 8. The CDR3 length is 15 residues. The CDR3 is CASSESGTSGMWRFF. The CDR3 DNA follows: TGCGCCAGCAGTGAGTCCGGGACTAGCGGGATGTGGCGGTTCTTC.

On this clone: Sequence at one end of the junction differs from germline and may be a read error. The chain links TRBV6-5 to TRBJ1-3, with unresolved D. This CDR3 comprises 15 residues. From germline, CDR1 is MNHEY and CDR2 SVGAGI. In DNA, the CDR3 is TGTGCTAGCACAGAAGACTCACCCTCTGGAAACACCATATATTTT. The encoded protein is CASTEDSPSGNTIYF.